This TCR beta chain was profiled in a study of cytomegalovirus exposure and HLA in healthy donors. General observations from the study: A later analysis associated around 17,000 TCR beta sequences with HLA alleles at a 0.05 false discovery rate. Presence/absence analyses took donor sequencing depth as roughly uniform.

This CDR3 region has 11 residues. CDR1 is SNHLY, CDR2 FYNNEI, per germline. The V and J ends lost 9 bases and 4 bases respectively, with 9 bases between them. PCR was performed using 60 Vbeta and 13 Jbeta primers. The table came from immunoSEQ multiplex PCR; TCRdb's copy has only in-frame clones and leaves some out. The sample has over 200,000 clones; more than 60% are singletons. Regarding this clone: What it binds is not known.

The clonotype comes from a woman in her twenties or thirties in good health and CMV-seronegative. The V call is TRBV2, the J call TRBJ2-5; D is unclear. The sample was PBMCs. The CDR3 region has the DNA TGTGCCAGACGTTTCGGAGAGACCCAGTACTTC. It specifies CARRFGETQYF.